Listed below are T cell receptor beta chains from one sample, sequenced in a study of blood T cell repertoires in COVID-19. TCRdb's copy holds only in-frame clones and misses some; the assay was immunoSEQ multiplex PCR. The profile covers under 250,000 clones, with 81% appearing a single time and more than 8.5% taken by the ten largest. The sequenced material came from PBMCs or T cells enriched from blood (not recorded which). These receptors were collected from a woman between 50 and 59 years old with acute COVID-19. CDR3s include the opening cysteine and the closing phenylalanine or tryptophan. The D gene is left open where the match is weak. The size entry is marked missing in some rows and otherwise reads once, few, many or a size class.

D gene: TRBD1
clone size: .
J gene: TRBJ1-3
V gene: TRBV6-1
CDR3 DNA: TGTGCCAGCAGTGGACTTCCAGGGGGCTCTGGAAACACCATATATTTT
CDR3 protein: CASSGLPGGSGNTIYF

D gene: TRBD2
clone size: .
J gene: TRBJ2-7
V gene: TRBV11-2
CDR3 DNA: TGTGCCAGCAGCCTCGGGACTAGCGGGGGCCCCGAGCAGTACTTC
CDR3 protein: CASSLGTSGGPEQYF

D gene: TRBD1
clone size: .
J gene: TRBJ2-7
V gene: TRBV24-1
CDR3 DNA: TGTGCCACCAGTGATGCACAGGGGGCACTTGAGCAGTACTTC
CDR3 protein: CATSDAQGALEQYF

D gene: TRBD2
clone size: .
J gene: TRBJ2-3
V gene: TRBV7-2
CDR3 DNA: TGTGCCAGCAGCTTCTCAGCGGGAGCTGGCACAGATACGCAGTATTTT
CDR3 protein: CASSFSAGAGTDTQYF

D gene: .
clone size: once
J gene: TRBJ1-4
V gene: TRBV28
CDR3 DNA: TGTGCCAGCAGTTTACAACCCAGTTATGAAAAACTGTTTTTT
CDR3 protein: CASSLQPSYEKLFF

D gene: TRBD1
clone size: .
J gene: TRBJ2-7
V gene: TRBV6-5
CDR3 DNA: TGTGCCAGCAACGGACAGGGGAGGTCCTACGAGCAGTACTTC
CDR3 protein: CASNGQGRSYEQYF

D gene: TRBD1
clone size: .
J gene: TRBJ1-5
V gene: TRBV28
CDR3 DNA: TGTGCCAGCAGTTTGGGGACAGGTTCTTATAGCAATCAGCCCCAGCATTTT
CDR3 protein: CASSLGTGSYSNQPQHF

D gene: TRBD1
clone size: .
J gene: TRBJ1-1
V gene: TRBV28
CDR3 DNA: TGTTTGACAGGGGGCAGGAACACTGAAGCTTTCTTT
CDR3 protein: CLTGGRNTEAFF

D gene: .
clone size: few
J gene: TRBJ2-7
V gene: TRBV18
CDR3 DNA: TGTGCCAGCTCAGGCGGGTCCTACGAGCAGTACTTC
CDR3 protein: CASSGGSYEQYF

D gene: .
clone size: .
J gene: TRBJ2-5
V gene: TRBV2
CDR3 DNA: TGTGCCAGCAGTGAATCCGACTGGAAGACCCAGTACTTC
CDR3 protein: CASSESDWKTQYF

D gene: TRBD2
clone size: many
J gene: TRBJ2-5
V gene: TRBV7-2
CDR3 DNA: TGTGCCAGCAGCTTAGCGGGGGGGAAAGAGACCCAGTACTTC
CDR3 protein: CASSLAGGKETQYF

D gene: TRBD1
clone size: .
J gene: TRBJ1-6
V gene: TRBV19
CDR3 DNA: TGTGCCAGTAGTATAAGGCCCGGGGGACAGGGGATCCAAAACTCCTATAATTCACCCCTCCACTTT
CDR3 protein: CASSIRPGGQGIQNSYNSPLHF

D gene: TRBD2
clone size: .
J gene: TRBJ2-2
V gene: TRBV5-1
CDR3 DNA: TGCGCCAGCAGCTTGTTAGCGGGAGGGCCGAACACCGGGGAGCTGTTTTTT
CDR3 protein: CASSLLAGGPNTGELFF

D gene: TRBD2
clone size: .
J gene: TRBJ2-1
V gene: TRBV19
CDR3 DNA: TGTGCCAGTAGTGAGGGCGGGGGGAACCTTGGTGAGCAGTTCTTC
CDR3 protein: CASSEGGGNLGEQFF

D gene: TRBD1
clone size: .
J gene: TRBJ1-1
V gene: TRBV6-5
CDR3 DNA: TGTGCCAGCAGTTCAGGGGGCCGGAACACTGAAGCTTTCTTT
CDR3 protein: CASSSGGRNTEAFF

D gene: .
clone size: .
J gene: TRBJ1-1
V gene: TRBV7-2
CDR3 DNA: TGTGCCAGCATCATTTGGTGGAAGGGGGGGGTTGGAGCTTTCTTT
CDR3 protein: CASIIWWKGGVGAFF

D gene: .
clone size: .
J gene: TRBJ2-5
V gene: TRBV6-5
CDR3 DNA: TGTGCCTGCAAGCCGACGGGGAAAGAGACCCAGTACTTC
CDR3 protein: CACKPTGKETQYF

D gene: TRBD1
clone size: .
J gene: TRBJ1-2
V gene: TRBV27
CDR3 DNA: TGTGCCAGCAGTCCATACTCCATAGGGACAGGGCTCTATGGCTACACCTTC
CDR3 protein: CASSPYSIGTGLYGYTF

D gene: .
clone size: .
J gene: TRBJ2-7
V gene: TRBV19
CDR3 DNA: TGTGCCAGTAGTCTAAATCCCGGGCCGGGGATCGAGCAGTACTTC
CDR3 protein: CASSLNPGPGIEQYF

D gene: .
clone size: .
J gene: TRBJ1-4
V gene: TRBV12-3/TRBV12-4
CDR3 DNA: TGTGCCAGCAGTTGGGCGGGGAATGAAAAACTGTTTTTT
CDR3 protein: CASSWAGNEKLFF

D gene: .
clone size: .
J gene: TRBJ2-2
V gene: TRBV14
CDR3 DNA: TGTGCCAGCAGCCAAGAGGGCGTTCCCGGGGAGCTGTTTTTT
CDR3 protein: CASSQEGVPGELFF

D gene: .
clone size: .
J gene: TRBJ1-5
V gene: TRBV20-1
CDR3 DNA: TGCAGTGCCTCACAGCAACAGCCCCAGCATTTT
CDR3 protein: CSASQQQPQHF

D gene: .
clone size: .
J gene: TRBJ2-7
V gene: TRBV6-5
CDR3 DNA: TGTGCCAGCAGTTACCCTTCCGGGGTAAACTCCTACGAGCAGTACTTC
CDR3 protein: CASSYPSGVNSYEQYF

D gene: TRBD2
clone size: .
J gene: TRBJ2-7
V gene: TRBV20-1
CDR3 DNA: TGCAGTGCTCCAAAGACTAGCAGGCAGTACTTC
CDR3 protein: CSAPKTSRQYF

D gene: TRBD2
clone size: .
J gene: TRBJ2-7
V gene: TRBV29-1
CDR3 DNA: TGCAGCGTTGCCGCGGGAGCTGCCGAGCAGTACTTC
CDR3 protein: CSVAAGAAEQYF

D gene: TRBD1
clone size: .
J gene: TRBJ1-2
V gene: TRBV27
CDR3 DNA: TGTGCCAGCAGTTATTTAGGGACAGGGGCGTTTGGCTACACCTTC
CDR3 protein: CASSYLGTGAFGYTF

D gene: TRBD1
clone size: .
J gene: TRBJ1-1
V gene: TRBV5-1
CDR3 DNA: TGCGCCAGCAGCTTCACAGGGGTGGGCACTGAAGCTTTCTTT
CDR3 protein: CASSFTGVGTEAFF

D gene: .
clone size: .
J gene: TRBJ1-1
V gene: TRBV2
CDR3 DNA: TGTGCCAGCAGTGAACGCCAGTCCAAGAACACTGAAGCTTTCTTT
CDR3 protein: CASSERQSKNTEAFF

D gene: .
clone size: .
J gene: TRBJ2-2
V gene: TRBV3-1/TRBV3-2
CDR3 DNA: TGTGCCAGCAGCCAACCCAGGAGGGAAACTTCGAACACCGGGGAGCTGTTTTTT
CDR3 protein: CASSQPRRETSNTGELFF

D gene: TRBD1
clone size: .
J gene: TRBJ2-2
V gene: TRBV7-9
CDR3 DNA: TGTGCCAGCAGCGAAGCTTCAGGGGGTGGGAACACCGGGGAGCTGTTTTTT
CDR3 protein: CASSEASGGGNTGELFF

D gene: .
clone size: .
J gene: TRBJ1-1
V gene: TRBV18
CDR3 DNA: TGTGCCAGCTCACCAATTCACATCAACACTGAAGCTTTCTTT
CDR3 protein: CASSPIHINTEAFF

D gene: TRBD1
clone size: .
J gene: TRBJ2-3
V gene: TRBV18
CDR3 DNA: TGTGCCAGCTCACCTCTTCAGGGGGCTGGAGATACGCAGTATTTT
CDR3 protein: CASSPLQGAGDTQYF

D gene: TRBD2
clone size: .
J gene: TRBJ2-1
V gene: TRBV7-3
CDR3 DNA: TGTGCCAGCAGCCCAATAGCGGGAGGAACCTACAATGAGCAGTTCTTC
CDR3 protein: CASSPIAGGTYNEQFF

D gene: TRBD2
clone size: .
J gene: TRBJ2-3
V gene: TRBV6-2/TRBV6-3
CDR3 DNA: TGTGCCAGCACCCCCTTGTCGGGGGGTCTGGGTACGCAGTATTTT
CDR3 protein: CASTPLSGGLGTQYF

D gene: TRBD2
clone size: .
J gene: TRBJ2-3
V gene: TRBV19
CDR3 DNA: TGTGCCAGTAGTTCCAGACTAGCGGGGGACCCGGATACGCAGTATTTT
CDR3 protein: CASSSRLAGDPDTQYF

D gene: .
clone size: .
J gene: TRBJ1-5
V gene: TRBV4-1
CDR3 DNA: TGCGCCAGCAGCCAAGAGACCAGGGGTCATCAGCCCCAGCATTTT
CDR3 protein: CASSQETRGHQPQHF

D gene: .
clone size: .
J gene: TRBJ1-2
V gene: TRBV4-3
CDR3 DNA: TGCGCCAGCAGCCAAGGTTTGGTAGGGGCGGAGGGCTACACCTTC
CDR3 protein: CASSQGLVGAEGYTF

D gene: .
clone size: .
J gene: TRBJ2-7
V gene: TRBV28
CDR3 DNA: TGTGCCAGCAGTAACCCAGGGCGGTACGAGCAGTACTTC
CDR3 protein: CASSNPGRYEQYF

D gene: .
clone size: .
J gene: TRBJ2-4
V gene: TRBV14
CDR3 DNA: TGTGCCAGCAGCCAAGGCTTGATTGAGGGGGAAGCCAAAAACATTCAGTACTTC
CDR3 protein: CASSQGLIEGEAKNIQYF

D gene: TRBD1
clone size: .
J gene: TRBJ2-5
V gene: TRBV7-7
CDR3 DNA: TGTGCTAGCAGCTTAGGACAGGGGGGCCAAGAGACCCAGTACTTC
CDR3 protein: CASSLGQGGQETQYF

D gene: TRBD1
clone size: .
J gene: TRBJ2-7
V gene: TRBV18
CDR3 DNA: TGTGCCAGCTCACAATGGGACAGGGGGAAGGCCTACGAGCAGTACTTC
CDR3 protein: CASSQWDRGKAYEQYF

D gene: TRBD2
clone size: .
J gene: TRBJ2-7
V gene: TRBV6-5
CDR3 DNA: TGTGCCAGCAGTACGGGGGGGCGGGAGCAGTACTTC
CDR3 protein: CASSTGGREQYF

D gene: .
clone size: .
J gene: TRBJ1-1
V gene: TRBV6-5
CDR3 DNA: TGTGCCAGCAGTTACTCGCCCAGGAACACTGAAGCTTTCTTT
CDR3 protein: CASSYSPRNTEAFF

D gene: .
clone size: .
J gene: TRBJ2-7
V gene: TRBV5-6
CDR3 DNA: TGTGCCAGCAATAGGGGTCTCCACGAGCAGTACTTC
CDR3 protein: CASNRGLHEQYF

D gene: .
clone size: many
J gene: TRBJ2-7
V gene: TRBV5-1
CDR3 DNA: TGCGCCAGCAGCTTGGGGGCTGCCGGCCTCTACGAGCAGTACTTC
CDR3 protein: CASSLGAAGLYEQYF

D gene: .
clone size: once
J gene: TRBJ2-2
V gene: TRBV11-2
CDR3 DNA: TGTGCCAGCAGCTTCGGCGGGGAGCTGTTTTTT
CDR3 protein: CASSFGGELFF

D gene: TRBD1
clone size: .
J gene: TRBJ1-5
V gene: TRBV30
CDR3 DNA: TGTGCCTGGGCAGGGGGCGCAGATGGCAATCAGCCCCAGCATTTT
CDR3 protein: CAWAGGADGNQPQHF

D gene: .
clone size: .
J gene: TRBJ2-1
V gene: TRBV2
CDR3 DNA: TGTGCCAGCACAGGATTGGGGCCGGATGAGCAGTTCTTC
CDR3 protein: CASTGLGPDEQFF

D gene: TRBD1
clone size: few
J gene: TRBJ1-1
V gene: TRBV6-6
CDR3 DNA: TGTGCCAGCAGTTCAACAGGGGAAGAAGCTTTCTTT
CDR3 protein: CASSSTGEEAFF